One sample yielded the 8 T cell receptor beta chains listed below, sequenced in a study of blood T cell repertoires in COVID-19. Sequencing was performed with immunoSEQ multiplex PCR; in TCRdb, only in-frame clones are kept and a portion is missing. The sample includes roughly 97,000 clones, over 70% of them seen just once. Sequencing was done on a sample of peripheral blood. These TCRs come from a man between 50 and 59 years old with acute or convalescent COVID-19.

The chain joins TRBV6-2 or TRBV6-3 to TRBJ2-1; 7 nucleotides line up with TRBD2. This CDR3 spans 17 amino acids. V gave up 1 base and J gave up 7 bases; unmatched junction bases: 13. CDR1 and CDR2 (germline): MNHEY, SVGEGT. CDR3 residues: CASSYLVGGRARNEQFF. CDR3 in DNA: TGTGCCAGCAGTTACTTAGTGGGGGGGAGGGCCCGTAATGAGCAGTTCTTC.

This clone was detected once. The chain carries TRBV5-4 and TRBJ2-5; 15 nucleotides align to TRBD2. Germline CDR1 is SGHNT and CDR2 is YYREEE (reference sequence). The CDR3 loop spans 17 amino acids. Germline trimming cut 2 bases from V and 3 bases from J; bases unmatched to any gene: 5. The CDR3 is CASSFPGLAGGEETQYF. Here the CDR3 DNA reads TGTGCCAGCAGCTTTCCGGGACTAGCGGGAGGAGAAGAGACCCAGTACTTC.

This clone came up once. The chain carries TRBV6-2 or TRBV6-3 and TRBJ1-1, with TRBD1 identical over 8 bases. Per the germline V gene, CDR1 is MNHEY and CDR2 is SVGEGT. The ends lost 5 bases at V and 4 bases at J; junction bases unmatched: 3. The CDR3 totals 13 residues. The CDR3 is CASSQTGGTEAFF. The CDR3 nucleotides read TGTGCCAGCAGTCAAACAGGGGGCACTGAAGCTTTCTTT.

The chain couples TRBV21-1 to TRBJ2-5; TRBD2, the D gene given by the table, was not confirmed from the DNA. TRBV21-1 is recorded as a pseudogene. CDR3 length: 16 residues. CDR3 region: CASSNPRLNQWETQYF. CDR3 DNA sequence: TGTGCCAGCAGCAATCCTAGACTAAACCAATGGGAGACCCAGTACTTC.

V and J are TRBV20-1 and TRBJ1-2, with unresolved D. This CDR3 region has 12 residues. V lost 3 bases and J lost 5, with 10 bases in between. CDR1 DFQATT and CDR2 SNEGSKA come from the germline V gene (reference sequence). Here the CDR3 reads CSASLAEYGYTF. The CDR3, as DNA: TGCAGTGCTAGTTTGGCAGAATATGGCTACACCTTC.

The chain carries TRBV12-3 or TRBV12-4 and TRBJ1-2; TRBD1 is a possible D gene (5 bases). V was trimmed by 4 bases and J by 8 bases, leaving 14 bases between them. The CDR3 contains 13 residues. The CDR3 region has the DNA TGTGCCAGCAGTTCTCCAGACAGCCCGGGCTACACCTTC. Translating gives CASSSPDSPGYTF.

In this sample, this clone turned up once. V usage is TRBV5-1 and J usage is TRBJ2-6; 9 bases fit TRBD2. This CDR3 has 16 amino acids. CDR1 is SGHRS and CDR2 is YFSETQ in the germline V gene. The V gene end was trimmed by 1 base and the J gene end by 3 bases; junction bases not matched to a gene: 2. CDR3 sequence (DNA): TGCGCCAGCAGCTTGCTAGCGGGATTTGGGGCCAACGTCCTGACTTTC. Protein sequence: CASSLLAGFGANVLTF.

J is TRBJ2-2 and V is TRBV3-1 (or the pseudogene TRBV3-2); TRBD1 aligns across 7 bases. CDR1 and CDR2 (germline): LGHDT, YNNKEL (reference sequence). The CDR3 spans 16 residues. The V and J ends lost 6 bases and 5 bases, in that order; junction bases with no gene match: 12. This CDR3 is CASRETGNVLTGELFF. For the CDR3, the DNA is TGTGCCAGCAGGGAGACAGGGAACGTCCTGACCGGGGAGCTGTTTTTT.